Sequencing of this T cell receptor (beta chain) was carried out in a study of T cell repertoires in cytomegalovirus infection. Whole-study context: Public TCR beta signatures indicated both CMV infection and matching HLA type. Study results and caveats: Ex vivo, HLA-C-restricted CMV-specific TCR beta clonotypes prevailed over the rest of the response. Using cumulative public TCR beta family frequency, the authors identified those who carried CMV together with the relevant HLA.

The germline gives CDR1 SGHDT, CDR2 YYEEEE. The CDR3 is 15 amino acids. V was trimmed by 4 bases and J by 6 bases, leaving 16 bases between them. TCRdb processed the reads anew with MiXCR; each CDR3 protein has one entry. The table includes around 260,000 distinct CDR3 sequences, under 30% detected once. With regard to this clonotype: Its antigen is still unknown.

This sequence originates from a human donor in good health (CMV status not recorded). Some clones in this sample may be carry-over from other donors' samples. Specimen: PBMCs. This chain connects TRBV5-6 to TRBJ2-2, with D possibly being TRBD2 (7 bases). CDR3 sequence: CASSLPQGRAGELFF. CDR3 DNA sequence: TGTGCCAGCAGCCTACCTCAGGGGAGGGCCGGGGAGCTGTTTTTT.